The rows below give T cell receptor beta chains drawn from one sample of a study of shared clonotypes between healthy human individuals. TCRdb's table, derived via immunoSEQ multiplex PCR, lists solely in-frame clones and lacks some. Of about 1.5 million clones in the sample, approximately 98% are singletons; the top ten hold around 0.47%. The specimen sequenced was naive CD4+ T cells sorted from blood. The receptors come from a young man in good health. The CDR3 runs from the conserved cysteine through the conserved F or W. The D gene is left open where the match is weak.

CASSPDRANQPQHF,TRBD1,TRBJ1-5,TRBV18
CAIKNGYTF,.,TRBJ1-2,TRBV2
CASRGRGRRNQPQHF,.,TRBJ1-5,TRBV19
CASSLAGTGLEQYF,TRBD1,TRBJ2-7,TRBV7-9
CASSLIMGSQETQYF,.,TRBJ2-5,TRBV7-2
CASRSGTGEKLFF,.,TRBJ1-4,TRBV2
CASSLSGFNQPQHF,.,TRBJ1-5,TRBV28
CSVSGAGGGYTF,.,TRBJ1-2,TRBV29-1
CASSVNYGCTF,.,TRBJ1-2,TRBV7-2
CASSVTRVQYF,.,TRBJ2-4,TRBV2
CSVVGKEETQYF,.,TRBJ2-5,TRBV29-1
CASSLNSIGGGTEAFF,.,TRBJ1-1,TRBV7-8
CASSLASGMGSGANVLTF,TRBD2,TRBJ2-6,TRBV7-3
CASSEGGGDPEFF,.,TRBJ2-1,TRBV7-2
CASSEAGRAGYTF,.,TRBJ1-2,TRBV6-1
CASSPQGLGNQPQHF,.,TRBJ1-5,TRBV27
CASSVVGTANEQFF,.,TRBJ2-1,TRBV9
CASSLRDFMPPQYF,.,TRBJ2-7,TRBV7-2
CASRTTPQETQYF,.,TRBJ2-5,TRBV6-5
CASSLYPRAAQSYGYTF,.,TRBJ1-2,TRBV28
CASSRFAGVNQPQHF,.,TRBJ1-5,TRBV28
CASSESRTGVWPQHF,TRBD1,TRBJ1-5,TRBV6-1
CASSPGLIEVGEQYF,.,TRBJ2-7,TRBV5-4
CAISEQYTEAFF,.,TRBJ1-1,TRBV10-3
CASTYTRGRGNQPQHF,.,TRBJ1-5,TRBV19
CASSSPGQYSGANVLTF,TRBD1,TRBJ2-6,TRBV7-9